This T cell receptor (beta chain) is drawn from a study of T-cell memory formation after mild COVID-19. Broader study findings: Pre-infection memory contained some responding clones, which suggested that cross-reactive memory had joined. Later expanders leaned CD4+, whereas day 15 to 85 contracting clones were balanced CD4/CD8. Second-wave clones that peaked on day 37 lacked confirmed SARS-CoV-2 specificity.

This clonotype has just a few counts. Its matching antigen is unknown. The CDR3 covers 18 residues. Trimming removed 1 base from V and 3 bases from J; junction bases left unmatched: 14. Germline assignment: CDR1 MGHRA and CDR2 YSYEKL. 5'RACE, which relied on constant-segment primers, yielded TCR alpha and TCR beta cDNA libraries carrying sample barcodes and UMIs. A single record per CDR3 protein comes from TCRdb applying MiXCR to the 5' RACE reads. The repertoire holds 390,000 or so distinct CDR3 sequences, with about 16% as singletons. The J gene is TRBJ1-1, the V gene TRBV4-1; TRBD1 matches at 7 bases. The source is a man in his late teens or twenties who had mild COVID-19 (a few samples of this study predate the infection). Cell type and time point are not known. Sequenced sample: PBMCs or a T cell subset sorted from them (not recorded which). Here the CDR3 DNA reads TGCGCCAGCAGCCAAGGGCGAACAGGGGTCCCGACGCACACTGAAGCTTTCTTT. This sequence encodes CASSQGRTGVPTHTEAFF.